These 30 T cell receptor beta chains came from one sample sequenced in a study of blood T cell repertoires in COVID-19. Profiling relied on immunoSEQ multiplex PCR, and the TCRdb table lists in-frame clones only, not all of them. The table has about 150,000 clones, more than 75% seen once; the top ten hold over 2%. The specimen was peripheral blood. The receptor source for this set is a man in his forties or fifties who had recovered from COVID-19.

CDR3 sequence: CASSRLTGGNKEQYF. Written as DNA, the CDR3 is TGTGCCAGCAGTAGATTGACAGGGGGAAATAAGGAGCAGTACTTC. The chain uses TRBV27 and TRBJ2-7, with 9 bases matching TRBD1. The CDR3 is 15 residues long. Germline V lookup: CDR1 MNHEY, CDR2 SMNVEV (reference sequence). J gave up 7 bases and V 5 bases, and 12 bases lay outside the gene matches.

The chain carries TRBV28 and TRBJ1-2; a possible D gene is TRBD1 (6 bases). V gave up 5 bases and J gave up 5 bases, with 18 bases separating them. Germline V gene data show CDR1 as MDHEN and CDR2 as SYDVKM. This CDR3 is built from 15 residues. DNA of the CDR3: TGTGCCAGCAGTGCTCCGACCGAGGGGGTTTATGGCTACACCTTC. As protein: CASSAPTEGVYGYTF.

The V gene is TRBV18, the J gene TRBJ2-7; TRBD2 agrees at 16 bases. V was clipped by 3 bases and J by 6 bases; unmatched bases: 5. Per the germline V gene, CDR1 is KGHSH and CDR2 is LQKENI. This CDR3 has 16 amino acids. The chain's CDR3 is CASSPTGLAGGGEQYF. CDR3 bases: TGTGCCAGCTCACCCACGGGACTAGCGGGAGGGGGCGAGCAGTACTTC.

This sequence joins TRBV7-8 and TRBJ2-4; D is ambiguous. Germline V lookup: CDR1 SGHVS, CDR2 FQNEAQ. This CDR3 is 15 amino acids long. The V gene lost 4 bases and the J gene lost 1 base, with 11 bases spanning the gap. The CDR3 protein is CASSWAGAAKNIQYF. The CDR3 DNA follows: TGTGCCAGCAGCTGGGCTGGCGCGGCCAAAAACATTCAGTACTTC.

This clone was counted a few times. V usage is TRBV10-1 and J usage is TRBJ1-6; D gene uncertain. The CDR3 spans 14 residues. V lost 6 bases to trimming and J lost 9 bases, with 15 bases between them. In germline, CDR1 is WNHNN, CDR2 SYGVQD (reference sequence). The CDR3 nucleotides are TGCGCCAGCAGCCCAAGCGGGGTCGGTTCACCCCTCCACTTT. It encodes CASSPSGVGSPLHF.

This sequence joins TRBV5-3 and TRBJ1-5, with D hard to call. TRBV5-3 is classed as an ORF, of uncertain function. V shed 4 bases and J shed 5 bases, with 16 bases lying between them. This CDR3 region has 15 residues. CDR3 loop: CARSTQALEHQPQHF. In DNA form, the CDR3 reads TGTGCCAGAAGCACCCAAGCCCTTGAGCATCAGCCCCAGCATTTT.

This sequence joins TRBV5-1 and TRBJ2-5; TRBD1 matches 9 bases. The V gene's germline CDR1 is SGHRS and CDR2 YFSETQ. There are 14 residues in the CDR3. Trimming cost V 3 bases and J 5 bases; bases outside gene matches: 5. The CDR3 nucleotides are TGCGCCAGCAGCTCCGGGACAGGGTTCGAGACCCAGTACTTC. Translating gives CASSSGTGFETQYF.

This clone was observed a few times. V and J are TRBV11-1 and TRBJ2-7; possible D gene TRBD2, 6 bases. The CDR3 covers 15 residues. CDR1 SGHAT and CDR2 FQDESV come from the germline V gene (reference sequence). V was shortened by 6 bases and J by 0 bases, with 15 bases between the two germline ends. In DNA form, the CDR3 reads TGTGCCAGCAGTCTCCAGGTGGGGGGCTCCTACGAGCAGTACTTC. Residues: CASSLQVGGSYEQYF.

This chain joins TRBV6-2 or TRBV6-3 and TRBJ2-5; tentative D call: TRBD1 (6 bases). The V gene lost 2 bases and the J gene lost 5 bases, with 15 bases spanning the gap. This CDR3 contains 15 residues. Germline V gene lookup returns CDR1 MNHEY and CDR2 SVGEGT. The CDR3 loop reads CASSYTHPGVETQYF. The CDR3 DNA reads TGTGCCAGCAGTTACACCCATCCAGGGGTCGAGACCCAGTACTTC.

V usage is TRBV10-1 and J usage is TRBJ1-5; TRBD1 matches 8 bases. CDR1 and CDR2 (germline): WNHNN, SYGVQD (reference sequence). CDR3 length equals 13 residues. V shed 7 bases and J 4 bases; nucleotides not matched to a gene: 3. CDR3 bases: TGCGCCAGCACCGGACAGGGTAATCAGCCCCAGCATTTT. The encoded protein is CASTGQGNQPQHF.

In regard to this clone: The same CDR3 is also encoded by other DNA sequences in this sample. The chain couples TRBV5-1 to TRBJ2-7, with D possibly TRBD2 on 6 matching bases. The ends were cut back, 0 bases at V and 3 bases at J, with 7 bases in the middle. The CDR3 runs to 13 residues. CDR1 and CDR2 from the germline V gene are SGHRS and YFSETQ. Written as DNA, the CDR3 is TGCGCCAGCAGCTTGGCGGGGGTCTACGAGCAGTACTTC. This sequence encodes CASSLAGVYEQYF.

The V call is TRBV25-1, the J call TRBJ2-1; 11 bases align to TRBD2. There are 15 residues in the CDR3. V shed 6 bases, J shed 5 bases, and the junction held 6 bases outside the gene matches. The germline gives CDR1 MGHDK, CDR2 SYGVNS. CDR3 DNA sequence: TGTGCCAGCAGCCGTAGCGGGGGGGGCCACAATGAGCAGTTCTTC. Translating it yields CASSRSGGGHNEQFF.

The rearrangement links TRBV13 to TRBJ2-7; TRBD2 aligns across 8 bases. Germline CDR1 PRHDT, CDR2 FYEKMQ (reference sequence). This CDR3 region has 15 residues. V lost 3 bases and J lost 2; bases outside the gene matches: 6. CDR3 sequence: CASSFVGRGAYEQYF. DNA of the CDR3: TGTGCCAGCAGCTTTGTCGGGAGGGGGGCCTACGAGCAGTACTTC.

This chain uses TRBV7-6 with TRBJ2-2, with 7 bases matching TRBD1. CDR1 and CDR2 from the germline V gene are SGHVS and FNYEAQ. V dropped 4 bases and J dropped 0; count of bases not matched to a gene: 5. CDR3 length: 16 amino acids. The CDR3 sequence: CASSYQDRSNTGELFF. The DNA for the CDR3 is TGTGCCAGCAGCTACCAGGACAGGTCGAACACCGGGGAGCTGTTTTTT.

This chain joins TRBV18 and TRBJ2-1; the D gene is possibly TRBD1 (6 bases). The CDR3 totals 13 residues. Germline CDR1 KGHSH, CDR2 LQKENI. V was clipped by 4 bases and J by 2 bases, with 6 bases between them. For the CDR3, the DNA is TGTGCCAGCTCACGGACAGCCTACAATGAGCAGTTCTTC. Its protein is CASSRTAYNEQFF.

The chain couples TRBV4-3 to TRBJ2-1; maybe TRBD2 (5 bases). Between the trimmed V and J ends, which lost 4 bases and 5 bases, there was a span of 15 bases. In germline, CDR1 is LGHNA, CDR2 YSLEER. The length of the CDR3 is 15 residues. The CDR3 region has the DNA TGCGCCAGCAGCCGCGTGGACGGGGAGAACAATGAGCAGTTCTTC. This codes for CASSRVDGENNEQFF.

The rearrangement uses TRBV5-5 and TRBJ1-4; a weak D match, TRBD1 (5 bases). Deletions cut 2 bases from V and 5 bases from J, with 16 bases between. The CDR3 is made up of 16 amino acids. Germline lookup yields CDR1 SGHKS and CDR2 YYEKEE (reference sequence). CDR3 residues: CASSFDRAGSNEKLFF. CDR3 sequence (DNA): TGTGCCAGCAGCTTTGACAGAGCCGGATCAAATGAAAAACTGTTTTTT.

This chain uses TRBV7-2 with TRBJ1-6; D might be TRBD1 (5 bases). Per the germline V gene, CDR1 is SGHTA and CDR2 is FQGNSA. V was clipped by 1 base and J by 2 bases, with 12 bases between them. The length of the CDR3 is 17 residues. The DNA for the CDR3 is TGTGCCAGCAGCTTAGTTAAGGGGATCGCCTATAATTCACCCCTCCACTTT. Translated, it gives CASSLVKGIAYNSPLHF.

The chain joins TRBV7-3 to TRBJ2-5, with 8 bases lining up with TRBD1. V gave up 5 bases and J gave up 5 bases; unmatched junction bases: 7. Germline V gene sequence: CDR1 SGHTA, CDR2 FQGTGA. This CDR3 is built from 14 residues. CDR3 residues: CASSPTGVGETQYF. The DNA of the CDR3 is TGTGCCAGCAGCCCGACAGGGGTGGGGGAGACCCAGTACTTC.

The chain links TRBV19 to TRBJ2-7; D might be TRBD1 (5 bases). The CDR3 length is 14 residues. In germline, CDR1 is LNHDA, CDR2 SQIVND (reference sequence). V dropped 2 bases and J dropped 2 bases, with 10 bases sitting between them. DNA for the CDR3: TGTGCCAGTAGTATATCCGGCAGGGCCTACGAGCAGTACTTC. Amino acid sequence: CASSISGRAYEQYF.

The chain recombines TRBV3-1 (or the pseudogene TRBV3-2) with TRBJ2-4; 7 bases agree with TRBD2. Germline V gene data show CDR1 as LGHDT and CDR2 as YNNKEL (reference sequence). The junction had 7 bases not matched to a gene; V was cut back by 4 bases and J by 1 base. The CDR3 totals 16 residues. The CDR3 is CASSRPWGGAKNIQYF. The CDR3 DNA reads TGTGCCAGCAGCCGTCCGTGGGGGGGTGCCAAAAACATTCAGTACTTC.

The chain is built from TRBV28 and TRBJ2-1; perhaps TRBD2 as D (7 bases). The CDR3 totals 15 residues. The germline gives CDR1 MDHEN, CDR2 SYDVKM. The V end lost 1 base, the J end lost 4 bases, and 11 bases lay between the germline ends. The CDR3 sequence is CASSLSGGGYNEQFF. The DNA for the CDR3 is TGTGCCAGCAGTTTATCGGGGGGCGGGTACAATGAGCAGTTCTTC.

The V gene is TRBV30, the J gene TRBJ1-4, with 8 nucleotides matching TRBD1. Trimming took 2 bases from V and 6 from J; bases not matched to a gene: 8. Germline CDR1 GTSNPN, CDR2 SVGIG (reference sequence). This CDR3 comprises 15 residues. For the CDR3, the DNA is TGTGCCTGGAGTCTACCCAGGGGGCGCGATGAAAAACTGTTTTTT. This codes for CAWSLPRGRDEKLFF. Variable domain in full (rest from reference TRBV30 and TRBJ1-4): SQTIHQWPATLVQPVGSPLSLECTVEGTSNPNLYWYRQAAGRGLQLLFYSVGIGQISSEVPQNLSASRPQDRQFILSSKKLLLSDSGFYLCAWSLPRGRDEKLFFGSGTQLSVL.

V usage is TRBV24-1 and J usage is TRBJ1-5; TRBD1 aligns across 9 bases. V lost 7 bases, J lost 4 bases, and 4 bases stayed unmatched. The germline gives CDR1 KGHDR, CDR2 SFDVKD. The CDR3 has 14 amino acids. The chain's CDR3 is CATRVQGANQPQHF. The CDR3 DNA reads as TGTGCCACCAGGGTACAGGGGGCGAATCAGCCCCAGCATTTT.

The chain joins TRBV5-5 to TRBJ2-7; D is possibly TRBD2 (6 bases). This CDR3 region has 15 residues. CDR1 SGHKS and CDR2 YYEKEE come from the germline V gene (reference sequence). Between the trimmed V and J ends, which lost 4 bases and 0 bases, there was a span of 14 bases. This chain's CDR3 is CASSRAGGTSYEQYF. The CDR3 region has the DNA TGTGCCAGCAGCCGGGCGGGCGGGACCTCCTACGAGCAGTACTTC.

The rearrangement joins TRBV19 to TRBJ1-5; 7 positions match TRBD1. Germline CDR1 and CDR2: LNHDA and SQIVND (reference sequence). Losses at the gene ends were 5 bases for V and 4 bases for J; bases not matched to a gene: 8. This CDR3 is 15 amino acids long. The CDR3 DNA reads TGTGCCAGTAGTTCGGACAGGAGTCATAATCAGCCCCAGCATTTT. As protein: CASSSDRSHNQPQHF.

The V call is TRBV28, the J call TRBJ2-2; 11 bases agree with TRBD1. V trimming: 1 base; J trimming: 8 bases; junction bases outside the gene matches: 6. Germline CDR1 and CDR2: MDHEN and SYDVKM. The CDR3 is made up of 16 amino acids. The CDR3 sequence is CASSLSGTGGMGELFF. The CDR3 DNA reads TGTGCCAGCAGTTTATCTGGGACAGGGGGGATGGGGGAGCTGTTTTTT.

This clone showed up just a few times. The CDR3 coding sequence is TGTGCCAGTAGTATCGCCGAGACAGGGCCCTACGAGCAGTACTTC. Residues: CASSIAETGPYEQYF. This sequence joins TRBV19 and TRBJ2-7; TRBD1 agrees at 7 bases. CDR3 length: 15 amino acids. V gave up 3 bases and J gave up 2 bases; unmatched junction bases: 7. The germline V gene encodes CDR1 LNHDA and CDR2 SQIVND (reference sequence).

V and J are TRBV29-1 and TRBJ2-5, with 8 bases fitting TRBD1. Trimming at V came to 5 bases and at J to 5 bases, leaving 1 base not matched to a gene. Germline CDR1 and CDR2: SQVTM and ANQGSEA. The CDR3 runs to 11 residues. The CDR3 loop reads CSVRQGETQYF. CDR3 nucleotides: TGCAGCGTTCGACAGGGGGAGACCCAGTACTTC.

V is TRBV7-9 and J is TRBJ1-2; the D is unclear. The CDR3 is 13 amino acids. The ends were cut back, 1 base at V and 8 bases at J, with 11 bases in the middle. Germline CDR1 is SEHNR and CDR2 is FQNEAQ (reference sequence). The CDR3 coding sequence is TGTGCCAGCAGCTTAGTCGGAGGTACCGGCTACACCTTC. Translated, it gives CASSLVGGTGYTF.